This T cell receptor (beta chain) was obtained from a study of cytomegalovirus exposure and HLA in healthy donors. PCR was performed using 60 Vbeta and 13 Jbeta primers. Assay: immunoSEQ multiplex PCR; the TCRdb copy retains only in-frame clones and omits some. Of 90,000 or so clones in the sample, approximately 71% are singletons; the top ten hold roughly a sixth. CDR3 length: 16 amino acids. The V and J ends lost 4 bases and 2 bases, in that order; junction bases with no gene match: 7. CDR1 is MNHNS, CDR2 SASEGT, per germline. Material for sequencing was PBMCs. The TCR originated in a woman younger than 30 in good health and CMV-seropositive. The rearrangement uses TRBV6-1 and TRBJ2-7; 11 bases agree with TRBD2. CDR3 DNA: TGTGCCAGCAGTGCACCTAGCGGGGGGACCCCCTACGAGCAGTACTTC. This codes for CASSAPSGGTPYEQYF.